These 21 T cell receptor beta chains were sequenced from one sample in a study of OX40 agonist ivuxolimab in advanced cancers. Profiled with immunoSEQ multiplex PCR; TCRdb holds only in-frame clones, not every one. The top ten clones hold about 9.6% of a sample with 25,000 or so clones, approximately 89% of them seen once. Sequenced material: CD4+ or CD8+ T cells sorted from blood, taken in a trial of the OX40 agonist ivuxolimab. The receptors shown here come from an adult with an advanced solid tumor such as melanoma, head and neck, liver or kidney cancer.

The chain employs TRBV5-4 and TRBJ2-1; TRBD2 matches 9 bases. The CDR3 is 14 amino acids. The germline V gene has CDR1 SGHNT and CDR2 YYREEE (reference sequence). With V trimmed by 3 bases and J by 9 bases, 7 bases remained unmatched. CDR3 nucleotide sequence: TGTGCCAGCAGCTCCTCCCTAGCGGGAACTGAGCAGTTCTTC. It is translated as CASSSSLAGTEQFF.

The rearrangement uses TRBV5-1 and TRBJ2-5; 10 bases agree with TRBD2. There are 16 residues in the CDR3. The V gene's germline CDR1 is SGHRS and CDR2 YFSETQ. V lost 0 bases, J lost 3 bases, and 5 bases stayed unmatched. The CDR3 nucleotides read TGCGCCAGCAGCTTGGTACCTAGCGGGAGTGAAGAGACCCAGTACTTC. Protein: CASSLVPSGSEETQYF.

The chain employs TRBV2 and TRBJ2-1, with 9 nucleotides matching TRBD2. This CDR3 has 15 amino acids. The germline V gene encodes CDR1 SNHLY and CDR2 FYNNEI. The trim removed 6 bases at V and 1 base at J, leaving 4 bases unmatched. The CDR3 DNA reads TGTGCCAGCAGGAAGCGGGAGGCATCCTACAATGAGCAGTTCTTC. It encodes CASRKREASYNEQFF.

J is TRBJ2-2 and V is TRBV5-1; TRBD2 agrees at 12 bases. Trimming removed 4 bases from V and 6 bases from J; junction bases left unmatched: 7. The germline V gene encodes CDR1 SGHRS and CDR2 YFSETQ. This CDR3 region has 16 residues. The CDR3, as DNA: TGCGCCAGCAGCCTCGGGACTAGCGGGTGGGCCGGGGAGCTGTTTTTT. This encodes CASSLGTSGWAGELFF.

The chain combines TRBV5-1 with TRBJ2-1; D remains ambiguous. Germline V gene sequence: CDR1 SGHRS, CDR2 YFSETQ. Deletions cut 6 bases from V and 6 bases from J, with 13 bases between. The CDR3 extends over 13 amino acids. The chain's CDR3 is CASTQPTSNEQFF. The DNA for the CDR3 is TGCGCCAGCACTCAGCCCACCTCCAATGAGCAGTTCTTC.

The chain uses TRBV27 and TRBJ2-3, with D hard to call. Looked up from germline, CDR1 is MNHEY and CDR2 is SMNVEV (reference sequence). This CDR3 has 13 residues. Trimming pared 6 bases from V and 1 base from J, leaving 8 bases between. The CDR3 DNA is TGTGCCAGCAGCCCGTCCCGCACAGATACGCAGTATTTT. It encodes CASSPSRTDTQYF.

This rearrangement joins TRBV19 to TRBJ2-1, with 7 bases identical to TRBD2. The CDR3 covers 15 residues. Germline V lookup: CDR1 LNHDA, CDR2 SQIVND (reference sequence). The junction had 5 bases not matched to a gene; V was cut back by 5 bases and J by 1 base. The CDR3 DNA is TGTGCCAGTAGTGGTCTAGCGGCTTCCTACAATGAGCAGTTCTTC. The encoded protein is CASSGLAASYNEQFF. Full variable domain (outside the CDR3, taken from reference TRBV19 and TRBJ2-1): DGGITQSPKYLFRKEGQNVTLSCEQNLNHDAMYWYRQDPGQGLRLIYYSQIVNDFQKGDIAEGYSVSREKKESFPLTVTSAQKNPTAFYLCASSGLAASYNEQFFGPGTRLTVL.

V usage is TRBV21-1 and J usage is TRBJ2-1; the D call TRBD2 from the table was never checked on the DNA. TRBV21-1 is annotated as a pseudogene. The CDR3 runs to 16 residues. DNA for the CDR3: TGTGCCAGCAAGAAACCCCAGCGGGAGGGCCACAGTGAGCAGTTCTTC. It translates to CASKKPQREGHSEQFF.

V is TRBV27 and J is TRBJ2-2, with D perhaps matching TRBD1 (5 bases). Germline lookup yields CDR1 MNHEY and CDR2 SMNVEV (reference sequence). Trimming took 6 bases from V and 4 from J, leaving 12 bases between them. The CDR3 is made up of 14 amino acids. DNA of the CDR3: TGTGCCAGCAGCCCTAGACAGCGCACCGGGGAGCTGTTTTTT. As protein: CASSPRQRTGELFF.

This clone showed up just a few times. The chain couples TRBV7-2 to TRBJ2-1, with TRBD2 matching 10 bases. Losses at the gene ends were 6 bases for V and 14 bases for J; bases not matched to a gene: 4. The CDR3 length is 11 residues. CDR1 and CDR2 (germline): SGHTA, FQGNSA. Here the CDR3 reads CASRQAGGEFF. In DNA form, the CDR3 reads TGTGCCAGCAGACAAGCGGGGGGGGAGTTCTTC. Looking up the rest from reference TRBV7-2 and TRBJ2-1 gives the full variable domain: GAGVSQSPSNKVTEKGKDVELRCDPISGHTALYWYRQSLGQGLEFLIYFQGNSAPDKSGLPSDRFSAERTGGSVSTLTIQRTQQEDSAVYLCASRQAGGEFFGPGTRLTVL.

The chain employs TRBV19 and TRBJ2-7; 8 bases are a match to TRBD1. The CDR3 spans 18 residues. V was clipped by 5 bases and J by 3 bases; unmatched bases: 18. Per germline, CDR1 LNHDA and CDR2 SQIVND (reference sequence). Written as DNA, the CDR3 is TGTGCCAGTAGTCCCCGAGGACAGGGAACCCTTATCCTCTACGAGCAGTACTTC. Its translation is CASSPRGQGTLILYEQYF.

The V gene is TRBV4-1, the J gene TRBJ2-1; TRBD2 agrees at 7 bases. V was pared by 2 bases and J by 0 bases, with 7 bases of the junction left unmatched. The CDR3 sequence is 17 residues long. Germline CDR1 MGHRA, CDR2 YSYEKL. CDR3 amino acids: CASSQTTSRSSYNEQFF. The CDR3 DNA follows: TGCGCCAGCAGCCAAACGACTAGCCGGAGCTCCTACAATGAGCAGTTCTTC.

The chain links TRBV28 to TRBJ2-5; D possibly matches TRBD1 or TRBD2 (6 bases each). The J call could be wrong; TRBJ2-7 is a better fit for the DNA end. Germline values: CDR1 MDHEN, CDR2 SYDVKM. The CDR3 is 13 amino acids. The DNA of the CDR3 is TGTGCCAGCAGTTTTAGGGGGGCCTACGAGCAGTACTTC. This sequence encodes CASSFRGAYEQYF.

The chain joins TRBV5-8 to TRBJ1-5, with 7 bases aligning to TRBD1. CDR3 size: 15 residues. The V segment lost 4 bases and the J segment 0 bases; nucleotides outside the gene matches: 4. CDR1 is SGHTS, CDR2 YDEGEE, per germline. The CDR3 sequence: CASSAGDSSNQPQHF. In nucleotides, the CDR3 is TGTGCCAGCAGCGCAGGGGACAGTAGCAATCAGCCCCAGCATTTT.

This sequence joins TRBV9 and TRBJ1-3, with TRBD1 identical over 8 bases. The J segment lost 4 bases and the V segment lost 3 bases, leaving 12 bases of the junction unmatched. There are 17 residues in the CDR3. Looked up from germline, CDR1 is SGDLS and CDR2 is YYNGEE. CDR3 DNA sequence: TGTGCCAGCAGCGAGGAGGAGGAGGACAGGGTGGGAAACACCATATATTTT. Translated, it gives CASSEEEEDRVGNTIYF.

The chain joins TRBV6-5 to TRBJ1-4; TRBD1 is a possible D gene (5 bases). With 5 bases removed from V and 8 bases from J, the gap between germline ends came to 18 bases. This CDR3 has 15 residues. Germline V gene sequence: CDR1 MNHEY, CDR2 SVGAGI. CDR3 coding DNA: TGTGCCAGCAGTACGCGCGCGTGGGGGTACGAAAAACTGTTTTTT. Residues: CASSTRAWGYEKLFF.

The chain has TRBV18 and TRBJ1-1; D is unclear. The CDR3 is 15 residues long. Germline-derived CDR1 and CDR2 are KGHSH and LQKENI. V lost 3 bases and J lost 1, with 12 bases in between. CDR3 sequence (DNA): TGTGCCAGCTCACCCACGACGGTACAGAACACTGAAGCTTTCTTT. Translating gives CASSPTTVQNTEAFF.

The rearrangement links TRBV7-2 to TRBJ1-4; unclear D gene. Deletions cut 1 base from V and 10 bases from J, with 7 bases between. CDR1 and CDR2 (germline): SGHTA, FQGNSA. The CDR3 has 12 residues. The CDR3 bases are TGTGCCAGCAGCTTAGTGTCCAGAAAACTGTTTTTT. It specifies CASSLVSRKLFF.

This chain uses TRBV11-3 with TRBJ2-3; 10 bases map to TRBD1. V dropped 4 bases and J dropped 1; count of bases not matched to a gene: 2. CDR3 length equals 15 residues. In germline, CDR1 is SGHNT, CDR2 YENEEA. This CDR3 is CASSSGTGGTDTQYF. The CDR3 DNA sequence: TGTGCCAGCAGCTCCGGGACAGGGGGCACAGATACGCAGTATTTT.

This clone was counted between two and nine times. This sequence joins TRBV7-9 and TRBJ1-1, with 7 bases identical to TRBD1. The CDR3 consists of 14 residues. Germline V gene data show CDR1 as SEHNR and CDR2 as FQNEAQ (reference sequence). With V trimmed by 5 bases and J by 3 bases, 6 bases remained unmatched. This CDR3 is CASSPGGGDTEAFF. CDR3 nucleotides: TGTGCCAGCAGCCCAGGGGGAGGAGACACTGAAGCTTTCTTT.

The chain couples TRBV5-1 to TRBJ2-5; 14 bases fit TRBD2. The CDR3 loop spans 18 amino acids. V trimming: 4 bases; J trimming: 2 bases; junction bases outside the gene matches: 10. Germline V CDR1 and CDR2: SGHRS, YFSETQ. The CDR3 DNA reads as TGCGCCAGCAGCCCCCTTATTGGGACTAGCGGGAGTCAAGAGACCCAGTACTTC. As protein: CASSPLIGTSGSQETQYF.